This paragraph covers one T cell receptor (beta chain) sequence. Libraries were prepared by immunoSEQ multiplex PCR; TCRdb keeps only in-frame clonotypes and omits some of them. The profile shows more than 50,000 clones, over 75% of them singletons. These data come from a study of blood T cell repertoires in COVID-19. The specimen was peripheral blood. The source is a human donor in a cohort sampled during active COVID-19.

The CDR3 spells CASSYEDRSYNEQFF. The CDR3 DNA sequence: TGTGCCAGCAGTTACGAGGACAGGTCCTACAATGAGCAGTTCTTC. The genes are TRBV6-2 or TRBV6-3 and TRBJ2-1; TRBD1 matches 7 bases. Germline CDR1 and CDR2: MNHEY and SVGEGT. Trimming at V came to 2 bases and at J to 1 base, leaving 2 bases not matched to a gene. The length of the CDR3 is 15 residues.